The 7 T cell receptor beta chains listed next were all sequenced from one sample in a study of radiotherapy plus CTLA-4 blockade in lung cancer. TCRdb's copy holds only in-frame clones and misses some; the assay was immunoSEQ multiplex PCR. The sample contains 25,000 to 35,000 clones, approximately 81% of which appear only once. Sequencing was performed on peripheral blood, taken from a patient treated with radiotherapy plus ipilimumab. These receptors were obtained from a human donor with non-small cell lung cancer that progressed on radiotherapy plus ipilimumab.

The chain combines TRBV7-9 with TRBJ2-1, with D perhaps given as TRBD1 or TRBD2 (6 bases each). The CDR3 has 16 amino acids. CDR1 is SEHNR, CDR2 FQNEAQ, per germline (reference sequence). V shed 0 bases and J shed 4 bases, with 13 bases lying between them. CDR3 nucleotide sequence: TGTGCCAGCAGCTTAGCGGGGGGCCGGGGGTACAATGAGCAGTTCTTC. Its translation: CASSLAGGRGYNEQFF.

V usage is TRBV7-2 and J usage is TRBJ1-5; the D is unclear. The germline V gene encodes CDR1 SGHTA and CDR2 FQGNSA. The CDR3 covers 16 residues. Deletions cut 1 base from V and 4 bases from J, with 14 bases between. Here the CDR3 reads CASSLVPSASNQPQHF. The CDR3 DNA reads TGTGCCAGCAGCTTAGTGCCGTCAGCATCGAATCAGCCCCAGCATTTT.

The chain recombines TRBV11-3 with TRBJ2-1, with D possibly being TRBD1 (6 bases). V was cut by 5 bases and J by 0 bases, with 11 bases left in between. Per germline, CDR1 SGHNT and CDR2 YENEEA. The CDR3 sequence is 15 residues long. The CDR3 region has the DNA TGTGCCAGCAGCCCCGGACAGTACTCCTACAATGAGCAGTTCTTC. It encodes CASSPGQYSYNEQFF.

The chain has TRBV6-6 and TRBJ1-6; no reliable D call. The CDR3 consists of 9 residues. V was cut by 8 bases and J by 11 bases, with 4 bases left in between. Germline-derived CDR1 and CDR2 are MNHNY and SVGAGI (reference sequence). CDR3 protein: CASAPPLHF. CDR3 coding DNA: TGTGCCAGCGCTCCACCCCTCCACTTT.

The chain uses TRBV28 and TRBJ1-5, with D uncertain. Germline V gene lookup returns CDR1 MDHEN and CDR2 SYDVKM. V was cut by 4 bases and J by 7 bases, with 20 bases left in between. This CDR3 region has 16 residues. CDR3 bases: TGTGCCAGCAGTTCGTCAATGGGGATAGGGAGACAGCCCCAGCATTTT. Encoded protein: CASSSSMGIGRQPQHF.

The rearrangement uses TRBV5-4 and TRBJ2-2; 7 nucleotides agree with TRBD2. V dropped 5 bases and J dropped 0; count of bases not matched to a gene: 4. From germline, CDR1 is SGHNT and CDR2 YYREEE (reference sequence). The CDR3 extends over 15 amino acids. CDR3 amino acids: CASRTGTTNTGELFF. DNA for the CDR3: TGTGCCAGCAGGACCGGGACTACGAACACCGGGGAGCTGTTTTTT. The full variable domain, completed using reference TRBV5-4 and TRBJ2-2, is ETGVTQSPTHLIKTRGQQVTLRCSSQSGHNTVSWYQQALGQGPQFIFQYYREEENGRGNFPPRFSGLQFPNYSSELNVNALELDDSALYLCASRTGTTNTGELFFGEGSRLTVL.

This chain uses TRBV11-2 with TRBJ2-1, with 7 bases aligning to TRBD2. Germline CDR1 SGHAT, CDR2 FQNNGV. The ends lost 1 base at V and 1 base at J; junction bases unmatched: 13. The CDR3 runs to 19 residues. The CDR3 DNA sequence: TGTGCCAGCAGCTTAGGACGAAAAGTAGCGGGCACGTCCTACAATGAGCAGTTCTTC. This sequence encodes CASSLGRKVAGTSYNEQFF.